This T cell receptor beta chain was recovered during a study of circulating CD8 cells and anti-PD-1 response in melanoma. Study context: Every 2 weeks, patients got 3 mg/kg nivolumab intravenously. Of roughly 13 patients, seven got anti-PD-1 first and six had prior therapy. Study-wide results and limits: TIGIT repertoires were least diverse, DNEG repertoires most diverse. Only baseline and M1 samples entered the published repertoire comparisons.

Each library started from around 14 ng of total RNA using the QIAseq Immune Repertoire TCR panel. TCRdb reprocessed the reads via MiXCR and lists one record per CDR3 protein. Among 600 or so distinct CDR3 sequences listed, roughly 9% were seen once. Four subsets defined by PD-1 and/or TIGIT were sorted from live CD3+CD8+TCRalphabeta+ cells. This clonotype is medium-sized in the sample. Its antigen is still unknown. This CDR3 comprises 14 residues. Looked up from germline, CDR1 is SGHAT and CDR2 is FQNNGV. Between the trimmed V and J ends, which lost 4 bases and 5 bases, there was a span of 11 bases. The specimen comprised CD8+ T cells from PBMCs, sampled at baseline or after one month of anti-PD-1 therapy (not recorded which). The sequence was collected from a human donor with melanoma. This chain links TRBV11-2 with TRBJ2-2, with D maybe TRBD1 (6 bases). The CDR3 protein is CASSSLQGTGELFF. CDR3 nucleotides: TGTGCCAGCAGCTCGCTACAGGGAACCGGGGAGCTGTTTTTT.